There are many counts of the clone carrying this T cell receptor beta chain. What it binds is not known. Memory CD4+ T cells were sorted as CD4+CD45RO+CD25- cells. Semi-nested PCR with Nested Universal Primer A followed constant-region reverse priming of full-length variable regions. TCRdb analysed the 5' RACE reads with MiXCR anew, one entry per CDR3 protein. Here the sample spans about 41,000 distinct CDR3 sequences, around 30% being singletons. This CDR3 region has 14 residues. Germline V lookup: CDR1 SGHRS, CDR2 YFSETQ. J lost 9 bases, V lost 0 bases, and 6 bases had no gene match. The study's findings and limits: Greatest tumor Treg TCR overlap was with tumor naive CD4+ cells.

This TCR derives from a female donor with breast cancer. Specimen: memory CD4+ T cells sorted from a lymph node. Documented subset: memory CD4+ T cells, CD4+CD45RO+CD25-. The chain employs TRBV5-1 and TRBJ2-1, with 7 bases lining up with TRBD1. This CDR3 is CASSLEDREGEQFF. The CDR3, as DNA: TGCGCCAGCAGCTTGGAAGACAGGGAAGGTGAGCAGTTCTTC.